The next 32 T cell receptor beta chains were all read from a single sample in a study of cytomegalovirus exposure and HLA in healthy donors. This PCR relied on a set of 60 Vbeta primers and 13 Jbeta primers. Profiling relied on immunoSEQ multiplex PCR, and the TCRdb table lists in-frame clones only, not all of them. The sample carries around 150,000 clones, around 76% recorded once. Material for sequencing was PBMCs. Every receptor here comes from a man aged 60 to 75 in good health and CMV-seronegative.

The rearrangement links TRBV5-4 to TRBJ2-2; D may be TRBD2 (5 bases). The CDR3 extends over 14 amino acids. Per germline, CDR1 SGHNT and CDR2 YYREEE (reference sequence). The ends were cut back, 1 base at V and 14 bases at J, with 18 bases in the middle. Here the CDR3 reads CASSLRRRRPKLFF. The CDR3 DNA follows: TGTGCCAGCAGCTTGAGGAGGAGACGGCCCAAACTGTTTTTT.

This chain uses TRBV9 with TRBJ2-5; D uncertain. CDR1 SGDLS and CDR2 YYNGEE come from the germline V gene. This CDR3 comprises 16 residues. V was cut by 3 bases and J by 1 base, with 16 bases left in between. The CDR3 here is CASSAGPGRFQETQYF. As DNA, the CDR3 is TGTGCCAGCAGCGCTGGGCCCGGAAGGTTCCAAGAGACCCAGTACTTC.

This clone was seen only a few times. The rearrangement uses TRBV6-5 and TRBJ2-5; D may be TRBD1 (5 bases). V lost 5 bases and J 3 bases, leaving 16 bases between the germline ends. The germline gives CDR1 MNHEY, CDR2 SVGAGI. The CDR3 has 15 amino acids. The CDR3 loop reads CASSPYSDSKETQYF. The CDR3 DNA follows: TGTGCCAGCAGTCCTTATTCCGACAGCAAAGAGACCCAGTACTTC.

The chain joins TRBV7-8 to TRBJ2-7, with 7 nucleotides matching TRBD2. Trimming at V came to 5 bases and at J to 7 bases, leaving 17 bases not matched to a gene. The CDR3 has 16 residues. Germline CDR1 is SGHVS and CDR2 is FQNEAQ. Here the CDR3 reads CASSVRFFRGSSEQYF. The CDR3, as DNA: TGTGCCAGCAGCGTCCGGTTTTTTCGCGGGAGCAGTGAGCAGTACTTC.

This chain connects TRBV5-1 to TRBJ2-5; the match to TRBD2 covers 10 bases. The CDR3 spans 14 residues. The V gene end was trimmed by 1 base and the J gene end by 5 bases; junction bases not matched to a gene: 2. The germline gives CDR1 SGHRS, CDR2 YFSETQ. The CDR3 loop is CASSLNSGRETQYF. CDR3 bases: TGCGCCAGCAGCTTGAATAGCGGGAGGGAGACCCAGTACTTC.

The rearrangement joins TRBV7-6 to TRBJ1-2, with D perhaps TRBD1 (6 bases). Trimming removed 5 bases from V and 8 bases from J, with 21 bases in between. The CDR3 is 15 amino acids. Germline CDR1 is SGHVS and CDR2 is FNYEAQ. DNA of the CDR3: TGTGCCAGCAGCAACCCCGTGGGGGGGGCGCAAGGCTACACCTTC. Translated: CASSNPVGGAQGYTF.

For the CDR3, the DNA is TGTGCCAGCTCACCACCGTCTTTCGAACAGGGCACGCAGTATTTT. It specifies CASSPPSFEQGTQYF. The chain joins TRBV18 to TRBJ2-3, with D perhaps TRBD1 (6 bases). The CDR3 is made up of 15 amino acids. The germline V gene has CDR1 KGHSH and CDR2 LQKENI. The V and J ends lost 0 bases and 9 bases respectively, with 16 bases between them.

Only one count was recorded for this clone. The V and J genes are TRBV30 and TRBJ1-5, with D possibly being TRBD1 (5 bases). Germline CDR1 reads GTSNPN; CDR2 reads SVGIG (reference sequence). Trimming left V 5 bases short and J 0 bases short, with 14 bases between. The CDR3 loop spans 15 amino acids. The CDR3, as DNA: TGTGCCTGGGATAGGGGCGGGATTAGCAATCAGCCCCAGCATTTT. It codes for CAWDRGGISNQPQHF. The whole variable domain, remainder taken from reference TRBV30 and TRBJ1-5, is SQTIHQWPATLVQPVGSPLSLECTVEGTSNPNLYWYRQAAGRGLQLLFYSVGIGQISSEVPQNLSASRPQDRQFILSSKKLLLSDSGFYLCAWDRGGISNQPQHFGDGTRLSIL.

The CDR3 DNA sequence: TGCAGCGTTGATGAGGGGGCCTGGGAGACCCAGTACTTC. This sequence encodes CSVDEGAWETQYF. The chain combines TRBV29-1 with TRBJ2-5; 7 nucleotides match TRBD1. The V segment lost 3 bases and the J segment 5 bases; nucleotides outside the gene matches: 6. The CDR3 spans 13 residues. CDR1 and CDR2 from the germline V gene are SQVTM and ANQGSEA. Filled out from reference TRBV29-1 and TRBJ2-5, the complete variable domain reads SAVISQKPSRDICQRGTSLTIQCQVDSQVTMMFWYRQQPGQSLTLIATANQGSEATYESGFVIDKFPISRPNLTFSTLTVSNMSPEDSSIYLCSVDEGAWETQYFGPGTRLLVL.

This chain uses TRBV2 with TRBJ2-5, with TRBD2 matching 9 bases. CDR1 is SNHLY, CDR2 FYNNEI, per germline. The V and J ends lost 7 bases and 2 bases, in that order; junction bases with no gene match: 8. This CDR3 has 15 residues. In DNA, the CDR3 is TGTGCCAGCAAGGGGGAGCGGGGGGATCAAGAGACCCAGTACTTC. Translating it yields CASKGERGDQETQYF.

The J gene is TRBJ2-7, the V gene TRBV10-2, with D possibly being TRBD1 (6 bases). Trimming cost V 4 bases and J 0 bases, with 10 bases left between them. CDR1 WSHSY and CDR2 SAAADI come from the germline V gene. CDR3 size: 14 residues. The CDR3 sequence: CASSVAGVSYEQYF. The CDR3 nucleotides are TGCGCCAGCAGTGTGGCAGGGGTCTCCTACGAGCAGTACTTC.

The chain carries TRBV28 and TRBJ2-3, with TRBD2 matching 9 bases. The CDR3 length is 14 residues. After removal of 8 bases from V and 5 bases from J, the junction contained 8 bases not matched to a gene. The germline V gene has CDR1 MDHEN and CDR2 SYDVKM. The CDR3 nucleotides read TGTGCCAGCTGGTCGTATAGCGGGAGAGATACGCAGTATTTT. Its protein product is CASWSYSGRDTQYF.

This rearrangement joins TRBV5-1 to TRBJ2-3, with D possibly being TRBD2 (5 bases). The length of the CDR3 is 14 residues. Germline CDR1 SGHRS, CDR2 YFSETQ. V dropped 0 bases and J dropped 5 bases, with 10 bases sitting between them. Here the CDR3 reads CASSLGEAGDTQYF. The CDR3 DNA sequence: TGCGCCAGCAGCTTGGGCGAGGCGGGAGATACGCAGTATTTT.

This chain connects TRBV4-3 to TRBJ2-6; 12 positions agree with TRBD2. The CDR3 sequence is 19 residues long. The V gene's germline CDR1 is LGHNA and CDR2 YSLEER. V shed 4 bases, J shed 1 base, and the junction held 8 bases outside the gene matches. The CDR3 sequence: CASSRVLAGGPSGANVLTF. The CDR3 bases are TGCGCCAGCAGCCGAGTCCTAGCGGGGGGGCCTTCTGGGGCCAACGTCCTGACTTTC.

The chain has TRBV9 and TRBJ1-2; tentatively, D is TRBD1 (6 bases). Germline assignment: CDR1 SGDLS and CDR2 YYNGEE. V dropped 4 bases and J dropped 6 bases, with 22 bases sitting between them. The CDR3 length is 16 residues. CDR3 loop: CASSPTGHKEANGYTF. The CDR3, as DNA: TGTGCCAGCAGCCCCACGGGACATAAGGAGGCAAATGGCTACACCTTC.

The chain joins TRBV7-2 to TRBJ2-1, with D possibly TRBD1 on 6 matching bases. Trimming removed 0 bases at V and 4 bases at J, with 13 bases between. From germline, CDR1 is SGHTA and CDR2 FQGNSA. The length of the CDR3 is 16 residues. The CDR3 coding sequence is TGTGCCAGCAGCTTAGCGGCGGGCAGGGGATACAATGAGCAGTTCTTC. Its translation: CASSLAAGRGYNEQFF.

The chain employs TRBV18 and TRBJ2-2, with TRBD1 as a possible D gene (6 bases). There are 18 residues in the CDR3. V was cut by 0 bases and J by 0 bases, with 14 bases left in between. Germline values: CDR1 KGHSH, CDR2 LQKENI. This CDR3 is CASSPPTRTAPNTGELFF. The DNA for the CDR3 is TGTGCCAGCTCACCACCGACTCGGACAGCCCCGAACACCGGGGAGCTGTTTTTT.

J is TRBJ2-3 and V is TRBV13; a possible D gene is TRBD2 (5 bases). The CDR3 is 15 amino acids. Trimming removed 5 bases at V and 2 bases at J, with 14 bases between. Germline lookup yields CDR1 PRHDT and CDR2 FYEKMQ (reference sequence). Here the CDR3 reads CASSVLRASTDTQYF. The CDR3 DNA sequence: TGTGCCAGCAGCGTACTGCGGGCTTCCACAGATACGCAGTATTTT.

A single count supports this clone. The rearrangement uses TRBV19 and TRBJ2-1; TRBD1 aligns across 11 bases. Trimming took 5 bases from V and 9 from J; bases not matched to a gene: 6. Germline CDR1 reads LNHDA; CDR2 reads SQIVND (reference sequence). The CDR3 is 14 amino acids. CDR3 bases: TGTGCCAGTAGTGGGTGGGACAGGGGGTCTGAGCAGTTCTTC. This translates into CASSGWDRGSEQFF.

This chain links TRBV15 with TRBJ1-6, with TRBD1 as a possible D gene (6 bases). Germline-derived CDR1 and CDR2 are LNHNV and YYDKDF (reference sequence). The length of the CDR3 is 16 residues. Trimming took 1 base from V and 2 from J, leaving 9 bases between them. The DNA of the CDR3 is TGTGCCACCAGCAGAGGAGGGGGTACCTATAATTCACCCCTCCACTTT. Protein sequence: CATSRGGGTYNSPLHF.

This sequence joins TRBV30 and TRBJ2-7; 12 positions agree with TRBD1. CDR3 length: 16 residues. J gave up 2 bases and V 2 bases, and 7 bases lay outside the gene matches. CDR1 and CDR2 from the germline V gene are GTSNPN and SVGIG (reference sequence). CDR3 residues: CAWSPGTGGRAYEQYF. The DNA for the CDR3 is TGTGCCTGGAGTCCGGGGACAGGGGGCCGCGCCTACGAGCAGTACTTC. Drawing the rest from reference TRBV30 and TRBJ2-7, the complete variable domain is SQTIHQWPATLVQPVGSPLSLECTVEGTSNPNLYWYRQAAGRGLQLLFYSVGIGQISSEVPQNLSASRPQDRQFILSSKKLLLSDSGFYLCAWSPGTGGRAYEQYFGPGTRLTVT.

The chain links TRBV18 to TRBJ1-1; maybe TRBD1 (5 bases). Trimming removed 2 bases from V and 0 bases from J, with 10 bases in between. The CDR3 extends over 15 amino acids. Germline V gives CDR1 KGHSH, CDR2 LQKENI. DNA for the CDR3: TGTGCCAGCTCACCAGAAACGGGGGTGAACACTGAAGCTTTCTTT. This translates into CASSPETGVNTEAFF.

The V call is TRBV11-2, the J call TRBJ1-5; 8 nucleotides line up with TRBD1. Trimming cost V 5 bases and J 5 bases; bases outside gene matches: 11. In germline, CDR1 is SGHAT, CDR2 FQNNGV. The length of the CDR3 is 16 residues. CDR3 in DNA: TGTGCCAGCAGCGAACAACACAGGGGGTCATATCAGCCCCAGCATTTT. It specifies CASSEQHRGSYQPQHF.

The chain joins TRBV27 to TRBJ1-1; 7 bases are shared with TRBD1. Germline V lookup: CDR1 MNHEY, CDR2 SMNVEV (reference sequence). This CDR3 comprises 16 residues. The V and J ends lost 0 bases and 6 bases, in that order; junction bases with no gene match: 10. The CDR3 region is CASSLSPLTGSAEAFF. For the CDR3, the DNA is TGTGCCAGCAGTTTATCTCCCCTGACAGGGAGCGCTGAAGCTTTCTTT.

The J gene is TRBJ2-3, the V gene TRBV11-3, with TRBD2 identical over 7 bases. The CDR3 covers 15 residues. CDR1 is SGHNT, CDR2 YENEEA, per germline. Germline trimming cut 3 bases from V and 1 base from J; bases unmatched to any gene: 4. The CDR3 region has the DNA TGTGCCAGCAGCTTTATTGCGGGAGGCACAGATACGCAGTATTTT. It translates to CASSFIAGGTDTQYF.

This clone was picked up a small number of times. The genes are TRBV9 and TRBJ2-1, with 9 bases aligning to TRBD1. The germline V gene has CDR1 SGDLS and CDR2 YYNGEE. J gave up 5 bases and V 0 bases, and 12 bases lay outside the gene matches. The CDR3 runs to 18 residues. The CDR3 sequence: CASSVAYFGTGRHNEQFF. CDR3 DNA: TGTGCCAGCAGCGTAGCGTACTTTGGGACAGGGCGGCACAATGAGCAGTTCTTC.

This chain links TRBV5-4 with TRBJ2-5, with 8 bases identical to TRBD2. V lost 4 bases, J lost 2 bases, and 10 bases stayed unmatched. Germline CDR1 reads SGHNT; CDR2 reads YYREEE (reference sequence). The CDR3 covers 16 residues. CDR3 nucleotide sequence: TGTGCCAGCAGCCCCGGGGGGGCTGGAGGGCAAGAGACCCAGTACTTC. This codes for CASSPGGAGGQETQYF.

To note about this clone: A read error may account for a junction end that differs from germline. The sample carries other DNA sequences with the same CDR3. The chain has TRBV7-2 and TRBJ2-2, with 13 nucleotides matching TRBD2. Germline V gene data show CDR1 as SGHTA and CDR2 as FQGNSA. The CDR3 contains 16 residues. The CDR3 sequence is CASSWFGTSGTGELFF. DNA of the CDR3: TGTGCCAGCAGCTGGTTTGGGACTAGCGGGACCGGCGAGCTGTTTTTT. The variable domain in full, with the rest retrieved from reference TRBV7-2 and TRBJ2-2, is GAGVSQSPSNKVTEKGKDVELRCDPISGHTALYWYRQSLGQGLEFLIYFQGNSAPDKSGLPSDRFSAERTGGSVSTLTIQRTQQEDSAVYLCASSWFGTSGTGELFFGEGSRLTVL.

V and J are TRBV5-5 and TRBJ2-7; TRBD2 might be the D (5 bases). CDR3 length equals 14 residues. The ends were cut back, 2 bases at V and 1 base at J, with 10 bases in the middle. Germline CDR1 reads SGHKS; CDR2 reads YYEKEE (reference sequence). This CDR3 reads CASSLEGASYEQYF. The CDR3 coding sequence is TGTGCCAGCAGCTTAGAGGGCGCGTCCTACGAGCAGTACTTC.

V usage is TRBV5-1 and J usage is TRBJ2-5; 8 positions match TRBD2. The end of the DNA is better explained by TRBJ2-7, so the J call may be wrong. Germline CDR1 and CDR2: SGHRS and YFSETQ. The CDR3 sequence is 15 residues long. The CDR3 region has the DNA TGCGCCAGCAGCTTGGCGGGGGGGGGCTCCTACGAGCAGTACTTC. It encodes CASSLAGGGSYEQYF.

This clone was seen more than once but under ten times. The gene calls are TRBV7-6 and TRBJ1-3, with a tentative D call TRBD1 (5 bases). This CDR3 is built from 15 residues. Germline CDR1 and CDR2: SGHVS and FNYEAQ. Trimming removed 5 bases at V and 0 bases at J, with 11 bases between. The CDR3 DNA is TGTGCCAGCAGCCTACAGGCCCTCTCTGGAAACACCATATATTTT. Protein: CASSLQALSGNTIYF.

The chain couples TRBV6-1 to TRBJ2-1; TRBD1 matches 8 bases. The CDR3 runs 15 residues. The germline V gene has CDR1 MNHNS and CDR2 SASEGT. The V gene end was trimmed by 3 bases and the J gene end by 2 bases; junction bases not matched to a gene: 3. This CDR3 reads CASSDTGQAYNEQFF. In DNA form, the CDR3 reads TGTGCCAGCAGTGATACGGGACAGGCCTACAATGAGCAGTTCTTC.